The rows below give T cell receptor beta chains drawn from one sample of a study of cytomegalovirus exposure and HLA in healthy donors. Using immunoSEQ multiplex PCR, the repertoire was profiled, and TCRdb retains in-frame clones only, with some absent. Seen here are some 150,000 clones, 80% observed once, and the top ten hold roughly 4.7%. Sequenced sample: PBMCs. The source is a man in his thirties or forties in good health and CMV-seronegative. The CDR3 runs from the conserved cysteine through the conserved F or W. A D gene is named only where the DNA matches it firmly. Clone size, where shown, is once, few, many, or a class for clones that have expanded.

CDR3 DNA | CDR3 protein | J gene | D gene | V gene | clone size
TGTGCCTGGACAGGACAGGGTAGCAATCAGCCCCAGCATTTT | CAWTGQGSNQPQHF | TRBJ1-5 | TRBD1 | TRBV30 | NA
TGTGCCAGCAGACACACGGGACAGCATATCCTCGGTGAAGCTTTCTTT | CASRHTGQHILGEAFF | TRBJ1-1 | TRBD1 | TRBV7-9 | NA
TGCGCCAGCAGCACCACAGGACATACTGAAGCTTTCTTT | CASSTTGHTEAFF | TRBJ1-1 | NA | TRBV5-1 | NA
TGCGCCAGCAGCCTGCTAGCGGGAGCGTCATATGAGCAGTTCTTC | CASSLLAGASYEQFF | TRBJ2-1 | TRBD2 | TRBV5-1 | few
TGCAGCGTTGCAATTAGTTTGGCCAAAAACATTCAGTACTTC | CSVAISLAKNIQYF | TRBJ2-4 | NA | TRBV29-1 | NA
TGTGCCAGCAGCGTAGCCCCGGGGACGGAGGGTGAAGCTTTCTTT | CASSVAPGTEGEAFF | TRBJ1-1 | NA | TRBV9 | NA
TGTGCCATCAGTGTCCTGGACAGCCGAACGGGTTACGAGCAGTACTTC | CAISVLDSRTGYEQYF | TRBJ2-7 | NA | TRBV10-3 | NA
TGTGCCAGCAGTTACTCTTTGGGGGGGAGTGAGCAGTTCTTC | CASSYSLGGSEQFF | TRBJ2-1 | TRBD2 | TRBV6-5 | NA
TGTGCCAGCAGACATAGCGGGAGCGACGCGCAGTATTTT | CASRHSGSDAQYF | TRBJ2-3 | TRBD2 | TRBV6-1 | NA
TGTGCCAGCAGCGGGACAGGGGAATTAAATGGCTACACCTTC | CASSGTGELNGYTF | TRBJ1-2 | TRBD1 | TRBV6-1 | few
TGTGCCAGCTCACCTGGGGGGGACACTGAAGCTTTCTTT | CASSPGGDTEAFF | TRBJ1-1 | NA | TRBV18 | NA
TGCGCCAGCAGCAACCAAGCCACAGATACGCAGTATTTT | CASSNQATDTQYF | TRBJ2-3 | NA | TRBV5-1 | NA
TGTGCCAGCAGCCCTGTTCGCAGAACCAATTCACCCCTCCACTTT | CASSPVRRTNSPLHF | TRBJ1-6 | NA | TRBV7-2 | NA
TGTGCCAGCAGTTACTCCCAGGTCCCCTCCTACGAGCAGTACTTC | CASSYSQVPSYEQYF | TRBJ2-7 | NA | TRBV6-5 | NA
TGTGCCTGGGGTACGGGACAGACCTACGAGCAGTACTTC | CAWGTGQTYEQYF | TRBJ2-7 | TRBD1 | TRBV30 | NA
TGTGCCAGCAGGGGGGGGCGGGGTGGCTACACCTTC | CASRGGRGGYTF | TRBJ1-2 | NA | TRBV9 | NA
TGTGCCAGCAGTTACTCGACTAGCGGCAACGGGGAGCTGTTTTTT | CASSYSTSGNGELFF | TRBJ2-2 | TRBD2 | TRBV6-5 | NA
TGTGCCAGCAGCTTAAGGCAGGGGGCCCACGAGCAGTACTTC | CASSLRQGAHEQYF | TRBJ2-7 | TRBD1 | TRBV7-9 | NA
TGTGCCAGCAGCGCTAGGGGAGGGACAGATACGCAGTATTTT | CASSARGGTDTQYF | TRBJ2-3 | TRBD2 | TRBV9 | once
TGTGCCAGCAGTTTAGGGCAGGGGATTATGAACACTGAAGCTTTCTTT | CASSLGQGIMNTEAFF | TRBJ1-1 | NA | TRBV27 | NA
TGTGCCAGTCACAGGGTCAATCAGCCCCAGCATTTT | CASHRVNQPQHF | TRBJ1-5 | NA | TRBV28 | NA
TGTGCCAGCAGCCCAGAGGACAGAGACCCCGATCCCTATGGCTACACCTTC | CASSPEDRDPDPYGYTF | TRBJ1-2 | NA | TRBV9 | NA
TGTGCCAGCAGTTCATACCGGGACAGGTCCACCTACGAGCAGTACTTC | CASSSYRDRSTYEQYF | TRBJ2-7 | TRBD1 | TRBV27 | NA
TGTGCCAGCAGCTTAGGGGGTGCCAGCGGGTACAATGAGCAGTTCTTC | CASSLGGASGYNEQFF | TRBJ2-1 | NA | TRBV7-9 | NA
TGTGCCAGCAGCTACAGGGGCTCTTACAATCAGCCCCAGCATTTT | CASSYRGSYNQPQHF | TRBJ1-5 | TRBD1 | TRBV5-8 | NA
TGTGCCAGCAGCTTAGCAAACGTCCAGGAGTACTTC | CASSLANVQEYF | TRBJ2-7 | NA | TRBV7-8 | NA
TGTGCCAGCAGTATAATTCCGGGACAGGGGCCAAATCAGCCCCAGCATTTT | CASSIIPGQGPNQPQHF | TRBJ1-5 | TRBD1 | TRBV28 | few
TGTGCCAGCCGGACAGGGAACACCGGGGAGCTGTTTTTT | CASRTGNTGELFF | TRBJ2-2 | TRBD1 | TRBV19 | NA
TGTGCCAGCAGTTTATCGGGACTAGCGGGAGGGCCCAGCCCCATTGAGCAGTTCTTC | CASSLSGLAGGPSPIEQFF | TRBJ2-1 | TRBD2 | TRBV27 | NA
TGTGCCAGCATCACCCCCAGGGGGACAGGGGGGGCAAGAGAGCCACAGTACTTC | CASITPRGTGGAREPQYF | TRBJ2-7 | TRBD1 | TRBV2 | NA
TGCAGCGTTGATCCCCGGTATAACACTGAAGCTTTCTTT | CSVDPRYNTEAFF | TRBJ1-1 | NA | TRBV29-1 | NA
TGCAGCGTTGAGGCGGGGGCGGTGAACACTGAAGCTTTCTTT | CSVEAGAVNTEAFF | TRBJ1-1 | NA | TRBV29-1 | once
TGTGCCAGCAGCTTAGAGGGGGCAGTCTACGAGCAGTACTTC | CASSLEGAVYEQYF | TRBJ2-7 | TRBD1 | TRBV7-2 | NA
TGTGCCAGCAGCTTACACTGGGACTTACAAGAGACCCAGTACTTC | CASSLHWDLQETQYF | TRBJ2-5 | NA | TRBV11-2 | NA
TGTGCCAGCAGCCATAGGGACAGGGGAGGCACCGGGGAGCTGTTTTTT | CASSHRDRGGTGELFF | TRBJ2-2 | TRBD1 | TRBV5-8 | NA
TGTGCCACCTCTGACGGGGACACACACCAAGAGACCCAGTACTTC | CATSDGDTHQETQYF | TRBJ2-5 | NA | TRBV6-6 | NA
TGTGCCAGCAGTTTATTTCCGGCTAGCCGGGAGACCCAGTACTTC | CASSLFPASRETQYF | TRBJ2-5 | NA | TRBV28 | NA
TGTGCCAGCAGTTTAGGGGTCCAGGGCGAGCAGTACTTC | CASSLGVQGEQYF | TRBJ2-7 | NA | TRBV5-8 | NA
TGTGCCATCAGCCTAGCGGGAGAAGAGACCCAGTACTTC | CAISLAGEETQYF | TRBJ2-5 | TRBD2 | TRBV10-3 | once
TGTGCCAGCAGCGCACGAGATTCCGGGACTGCCCCGATCCACGAGCAGTACTTC | CASSARDSGTAPIHEQYF | TRBJ2-7 | NA | TRBV7-6 | NA
TGTGCCAGCAGCTTGCCACAGGGCTCGAACACCGGGGAGCTGTTTTTT | CASSLPQGSNTGELFF | TRBJ2-2 | NA | TRBV5-5 | once
TGCAGCGTTGTCGGGGGGGCCACAGATACGCAGTATTTT | CSVVGGATDTQYF | TRBJ2-3 | TRBD2 | TRBV29-1 | NA
TGTGCCAGCAGCGTAGATCGGGGAACTTCACCCCTCCACTTT | CASSVDRGTSPLHF | TRBJ1-6 | NA | TRBV9 | NA
TGTGCCAGCAGCTTAGGACTACTTTACAATGAGCAGTTCTTC | CASSLGLLYNEQFF | TRBJ2-1 | NA | TRBV11-3 | NA
TGTGCCAGCAGCACAAACCAGGGGGTTAACTATGGCTACACCTTC | CASSTNQGVNYGYTF | TRBJ1-2 | TRBD1 | TRBV11-2 | NA
TGTGCCAGCAGCTCCCTGGGACACCTCTACGAGCAGTACTTC | CASSSLGHLYEQYF | TRBJ2-7 | NA | TRBV7-9 | NA
TGTGCCAGCAGGCGGGGGTCCGGGACAAGGGAGACCCAGTACTTC | CASRRGSGTRETQYF | TRBJ2-5 | NA | TRBV14 | NA
TGTGCCAGCAGTGACAGGGCAGCCTACGAGCAGTACTTC | CASSDRAAYEQYF | TRBJ2-7 | TRBD1 | TRBV6-5 | NA
TGCGCCAGCAGCCACGGACAGCCCCAACTCCATGAGCAGTTCTTC | CASSHGQPQLHEQFF | TRBJ2-1 | NA | TRBV4-1 | NA
TGTGCCAGCAGCGACGACAGAAATAATCAGCCCCAGCATTTT | CASSDDRNNQPQHF | TRBJ1-5 | NA | TRBV2 | NA
TGTGCCAGCAGCTTAACGGGGGGGAATCAGCCCCAGCATTTT | CASSLTGGNQPQHF | TRBJ1-5 | NA | TRBV7-2 | once
TGTGCCAGCAGTTTGGGGCTAGCGGGAAACCCCCAGTACTTC | CASSLGLAGNPQYF | TRBJ2-5 | TRBD2 | TRBV28 | NA
TGCAGCGTTGCCCGGGGGAACACTGAAGCTTTCTTT | CSVARGNTEAFF | TRBJ1-1 | NA | TRBV29-1 | NA
TGTGCCACCAGCAGAGATGGGACTAGCGGGAGAGAGACCCAGTACTTC | CATSRDGTSGRETQYF | TRBJ2-5 | TRBD2 | TRBV15 | NA
TGCGCCAGCAGCTTGGGTGGGACTAGGGGAGAGACCCAGTACTTC | CASSLGGTRGETQYF | TRBJ2-5 | TRBD2 | TRBV5-1 | few
TGTGCCAGCAGCCAAGCTGGGAGGGCCGTTTACTACACCTTC | CASSQAGRAVYYTF | TRBJ1-2 | NA | TRBV14 | NA
TGTGCCAGCAGCCAAGGCGGACTTTACGAGCAGTACTTC | CASSQGGLYEQYF | TRBJ2-7 | NA | TRBV4-2 | NA
TGTGCCACCGAAACCCTCGGGGGGGACACTGAAGCTTTCTTT | CATETLGGDTEAFF | TRBJ1-1 | NA | TRBV28 | few